Below, 10 T cell receptor beta chains from the same sample are listed, as sequenced in a study of blood T cell repertoires in COVID-19. Only in-frame clones appear in the TCRdb table, and some are missing; sequencing was by immunoSEQ multiplex PCR. The repertoire holds about 150,000 clones, 70% to 90% seen once, with about 2.6% in the top ten. Sequencing was performed on peripheral blood. These receptors came from a human donor with acute or convalescent COVID-19. The donor label of this sample is uncertain.

V gene TRBV30 combines with J gene TRBJ1-2; 7 positions match TRBD1. CDR1 is GTSNPN and CDR2 is SVGIG in the germline V gene (reference sequence). The CDR3 is 12 residues long. Germline trimming cut 8 bases from V and 9 bases from J; bases unmatched to any gene: 12. CDR3 bases: TGTGCCCACCAGGGACAGCGTAACCGCTACACCTTC. Translated, it gives CAHQGQRNRYTF.

This chain uses TRBV7-3 with TRBJ2-3; D uncertain. CDR3 length equals 15 residues. V dropped 2 bases and J dropped 0 bases, with 9 bases sitting between them. Germline V gene data show CDR1 as SGHTA and CDR2 as FQGTGA. In DNA form, the CDR3 reads TGTGCCAGCAGCTTAGCAGGCACTAGCACAGATACGCAGTATTTT. Translation: CASSLAGTSTDTQYF.

The chain has TRBV4-2 and TRBJ1-3, with unresolved D. The germline V gene has CDR1 LGHNA and CDR2 YNFKEQ. This CDR3 has 14 residues. The V and J ends lost 0 bases and 4 bases respectively, with 7 bases between them. CDR3 region: CASSQDIVGNTIYF. In DNA form, the CDR3 reads TGTGCCAGCAGCCAAGATATAGTAGGAAACACCATATATTTT.

V and J are TRBV5-6 and TRBJ2-2; D gene ambiguous. The CDR3 sequence is 14 residues long. Germline-derived CDR1 and CDR2 are SGHDT and YYEEEE. Trimming stripped 6 bases from V and 3 bases from J, with 12 bases between. The CDR3 DNA follows: TGTGCCAGCAACCGGCCGGGTCACACCGGGGAGCTGTTTTTT. It specifies CASNRPGHTGELFF.

This clone has just a few counts. The V gene is TRBV5-8, the J gene TRBJ1-5; 7 bases agree with TRBD1. The CDR3 consists of 16 residues. V shed 5 bases and J 0 bases; nucleotides not matched to a gene: 8. Germline V gene data show CDR1 as SGHTS and CDR2 as YDEGEE. Written as DNA, the CDR3 is TGTGCCAGCAGTCTAGGGGACAGCCTTAGCAATCAGCCCCAGCATTTT. It translates to CASSLGDSLSNQPQHF.

J is TRBJ2-7 and V is TRBV2; TRBD1 matches at 9 bases. CDR1 and CDR2 from the germline V gene are SNHLY and FYNNEI. The junction had 13 bases not matched to a gene; V was cut back by 7 bases and J by 12 bases. The CDR3 is 13 amino acids. The CDR3 spells CASTYGGGQGLYV. CDR3 bases: TGTGCCAGCACATACGGAGGGGGACAGGGTTTGTACGTC.

V usage is TRBV4-3 and J usage is TRBJ1-2; D not certain. Germline lookup yields CDR1 LGHNA and CDR2 YSLEER. V lost 0 bases and J 8 bases, leaving 10 bases between the germline ends. The CDR3 has 13 residues. CDR3 amino acids: CASSQEYGEGYTF. CDR3 DNA: TGCGCCAGCAGCCAAGAGTACGGGGAGGGCTACACCTTC.

The gene calls are TRBV4-3 and TRBJ2-7, with 10 positions matching TRBD1. The CDR3 extends over 16 amino acids. Trimming at V came to 1 base and at J to 3 bases, leaving 6 bases not matched to a gene. Germline V lookup: CDR1 LGHNA, CDR2 YSLEER. CDR3 nucleotides: TGCGCCAGCAGCCAAGGTTTTGGGACAGGGGACTACGAGCAGTACTTC. It is translated as CASSQGFGTGDYEQYF.

The chain combines TRBV18 with TRBJ2-1, with 11 bases fitting TRBD1. With V trimmed by 0 bases and J by 2 bases, 6 bases remained unmatched. The CDR3 covers 18 residues. Germline CDR1 and CDR2: KGHSH and LQKENI. The CDR3 DNA sequence: TGTGCCAGCTCACCACCAAAGGGGACAGGGGGTGCCTACAATGAGCAGTTCTTC. Translation: CASSPPKGTGGAYNEQFF.

This clone came up a few times. The chain combines TRBV10-3 with TRBJ1-2, with a weak D call TRBD1 (6 bases). Trimming left V 0 bases short and J 3 bases short, with 11 bases between. CDR1 ENHRY and CDR2 SYGVKD come from the germline V gene. This CDR3 is 15 amino acids long. The CDR3 loop is CAISESPGADYGYTF. The CDR3, as DNA: TGTGCCATCAGTGAGTCCCCAGGGGCGGACTATGGCTACACCTTC.